This TCR beta chain is drawn from a study of spatial heterogeneity in lung cancer. Across the study: Across the raw uncorrected reads, a unique TCR and UMI combination was observed, on average, more than ten times. Overall study results and limits: Ubiquitous expanded tumor TCRs were seen in blood more at resection than at follow-up.

Individual TCR cDNA molecules each bore their own unique molecular identifier. TCRdb reprocessed the 5' RACE reads with MiXCR, giving one entry per CDR3 protein. The table includes 30,000 to 50,000 distinct CDR3 sequences, around 5.5% detected once. On this clonotype itself: Antigen: not known.

Trimming pared 4 bases from V and 6 bases from J, leaving 7 bases between. This CDR3 is built from 13 residues. Germline-derived CDR1 and CDR2 are KGHSH and LQKENI. The time point: sample taken at primary tumor resection. Sequencing covered unsorted whole RNA taken from tumor, nontumor lung or frozen PBMC. The chain carries TRBV18 and TRBJ1-6; tentatively, D is TRBD1 (5 bases). The TCR sequence derives from a male donor with early-stage non-small cell lung cancer. The input for sequencing was PBMCs, taken at surgery. This chain's CDR3 is CASSLQANSPLHF. In nucleotides, the CDR3 is TGTGCCAGCTCACTACAGGCTAATTCACCCCTCCACTTT.